Reported below is one T cell receptor (beta chain). The V end was cut by 3 bases, the J end by 0 bases, with 12 bases between. The CDR3 loop spans 14 amino acids. Germline CDR1 is GTSNPN and CDR2 is SVGIG (reference sequence). The sample comes from a study of CD8+ T cells in alopecia areata. For the study at large: Treated patients took oral tofacitinib at 5 to 10 mg twice daily. Patients took tofacitinib for 6 to 18 months, followed by 6 drug-free months.

Peripheral blood samples and lesional scalp punch biopsies were obtained from alopecia areata patients. cDNA reverse transcribed from extracted RNA served as the sequencing template. Repertoires were generated with immunoSEQ multiplex PCR, while TCRdb's copy carries only in-frame clones and drops some. The sample lists 150,000 or so clones, 87% occurring once. This TCR was sampled from a human donor with alopecia areata. V usage is TRBV30 and J usage is TRBJ2-7; D ambiguous. Specimen: CD8+ T cells sorted from blood, collected at week 0. CDR3 nucleotide sequence: TGTGCCTGGAGGGATGACTTCAGCTCCTACGAGCAGTACTTC. It codes for CAWRDDFSSYEQYF.